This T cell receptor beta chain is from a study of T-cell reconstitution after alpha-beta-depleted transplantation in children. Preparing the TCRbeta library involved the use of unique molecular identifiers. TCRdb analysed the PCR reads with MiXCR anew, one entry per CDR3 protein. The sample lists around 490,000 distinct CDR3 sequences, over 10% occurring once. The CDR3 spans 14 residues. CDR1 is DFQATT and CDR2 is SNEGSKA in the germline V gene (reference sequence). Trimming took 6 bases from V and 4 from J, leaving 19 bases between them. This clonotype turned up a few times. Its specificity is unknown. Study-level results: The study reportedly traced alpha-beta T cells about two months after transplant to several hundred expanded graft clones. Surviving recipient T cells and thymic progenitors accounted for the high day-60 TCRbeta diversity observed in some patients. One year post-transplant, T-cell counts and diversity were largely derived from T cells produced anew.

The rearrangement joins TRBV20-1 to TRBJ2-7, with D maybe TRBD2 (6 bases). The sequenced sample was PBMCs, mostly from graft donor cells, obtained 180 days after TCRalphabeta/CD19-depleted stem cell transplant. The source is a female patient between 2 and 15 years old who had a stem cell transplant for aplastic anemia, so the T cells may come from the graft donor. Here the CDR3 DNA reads TGCAGTGCCGAAGGGCAACTAGCTACATACGAGCAGTACTTC. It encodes CSAEGQLATYEQYF.